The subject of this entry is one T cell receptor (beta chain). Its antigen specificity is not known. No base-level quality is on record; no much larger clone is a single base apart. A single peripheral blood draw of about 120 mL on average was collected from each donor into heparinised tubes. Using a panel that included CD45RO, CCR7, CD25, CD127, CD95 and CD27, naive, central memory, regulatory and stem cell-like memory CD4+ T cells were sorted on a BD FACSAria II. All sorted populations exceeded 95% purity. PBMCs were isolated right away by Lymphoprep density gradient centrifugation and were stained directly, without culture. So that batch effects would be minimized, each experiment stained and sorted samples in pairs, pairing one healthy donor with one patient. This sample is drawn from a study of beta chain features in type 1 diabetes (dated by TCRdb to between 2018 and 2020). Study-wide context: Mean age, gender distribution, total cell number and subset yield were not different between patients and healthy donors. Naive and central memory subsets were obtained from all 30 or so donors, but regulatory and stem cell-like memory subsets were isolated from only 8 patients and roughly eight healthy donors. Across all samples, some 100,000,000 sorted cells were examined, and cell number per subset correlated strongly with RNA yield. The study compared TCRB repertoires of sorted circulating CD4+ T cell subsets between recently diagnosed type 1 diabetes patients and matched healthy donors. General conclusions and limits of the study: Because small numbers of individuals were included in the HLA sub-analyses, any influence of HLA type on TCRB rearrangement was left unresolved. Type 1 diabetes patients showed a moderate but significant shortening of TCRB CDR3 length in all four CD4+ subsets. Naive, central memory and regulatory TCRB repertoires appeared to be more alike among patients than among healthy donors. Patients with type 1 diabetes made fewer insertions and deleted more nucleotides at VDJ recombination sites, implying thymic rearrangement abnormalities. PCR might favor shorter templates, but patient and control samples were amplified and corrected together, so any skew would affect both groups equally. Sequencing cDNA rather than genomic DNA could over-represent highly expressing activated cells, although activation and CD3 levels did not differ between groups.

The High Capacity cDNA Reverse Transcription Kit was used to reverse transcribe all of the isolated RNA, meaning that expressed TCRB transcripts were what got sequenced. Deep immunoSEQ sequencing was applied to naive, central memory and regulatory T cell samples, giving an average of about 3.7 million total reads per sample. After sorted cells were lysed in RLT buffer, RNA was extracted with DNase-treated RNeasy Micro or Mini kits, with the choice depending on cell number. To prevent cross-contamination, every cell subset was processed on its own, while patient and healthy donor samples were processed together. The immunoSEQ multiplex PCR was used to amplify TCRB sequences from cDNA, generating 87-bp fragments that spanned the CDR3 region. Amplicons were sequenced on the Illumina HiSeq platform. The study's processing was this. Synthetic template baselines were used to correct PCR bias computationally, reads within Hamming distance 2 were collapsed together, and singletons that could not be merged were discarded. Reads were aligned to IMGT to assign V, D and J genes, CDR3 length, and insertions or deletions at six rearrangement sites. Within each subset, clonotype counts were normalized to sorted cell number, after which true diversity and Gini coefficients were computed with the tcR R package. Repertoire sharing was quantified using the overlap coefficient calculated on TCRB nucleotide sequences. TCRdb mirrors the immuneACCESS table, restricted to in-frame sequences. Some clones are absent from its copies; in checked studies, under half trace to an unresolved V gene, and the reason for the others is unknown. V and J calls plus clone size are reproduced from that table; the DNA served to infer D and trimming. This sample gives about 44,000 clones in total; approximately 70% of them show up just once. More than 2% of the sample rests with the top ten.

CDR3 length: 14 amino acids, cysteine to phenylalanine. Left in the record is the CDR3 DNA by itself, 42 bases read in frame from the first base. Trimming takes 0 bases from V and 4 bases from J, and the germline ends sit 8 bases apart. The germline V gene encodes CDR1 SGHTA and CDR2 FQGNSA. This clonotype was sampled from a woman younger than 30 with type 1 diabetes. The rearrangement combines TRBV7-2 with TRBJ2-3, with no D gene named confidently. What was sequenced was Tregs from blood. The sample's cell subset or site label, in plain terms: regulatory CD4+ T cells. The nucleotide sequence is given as TGTGCCAGCAGCTTAGCCTACGTGCCAGATACGCAGTATTTT. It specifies CASSLAYVPDTQYF.